Each of the 30 T cell receptor beta chains below was sequenced from the same sample in a study of cytomegalovirus exposure and HLA in healthy donors. Primers for the PCR totalled 60 Vbeta and 13 Jbeta. TCRdb's copy holds only in-frame clones and misses some; the assay was immunoSEQ multiplex PCR. The sample has about 140,000 clones; approximately 83% are singletons. Sequenced sample: PBMCs. The receptors originated from a male donor in good health and CMV-seronegative.

DNA for the CDR3: TGTGCCAGCAGCGTAGGGGGCGGGAGCCCCTACAATGAGCAGTTCTTC. Translated, it gives CASSVGGGSPYNEQFF. J is TRBJ2-1 and V is TRBV9; 7 positions agree with TRBD2. The CDR3 consists of 16 residues. With V trimmed by 0 bases and J by 2 bases, 5 bases remained unmatched. Germline V gives CDR1 SGDLS, CDR2 YYNGEE.

This rearrangement joins TRBV7-9 to TRBJ2-7; 8 nucleotides match TRBD2. Trimming cost V 6 bases and J 1 base; bases outside gene matches: 8. Germline CDR1 SEHNR, CDR2 FQNEAQ (reference sequence). The CDR3 consists of 15 residues. The CDR3 region is CASSAAGTSSYEQYF. Written as DNA, the CDR3 is TGTGCCAGCAGTGCCGCCGGGACTAGTTCCTACGAGCAGTACTTC.

The CDR3 here is CASSLRHATQYF. In DNA form, the CDR3 reads TGTGCCAGCAGCTTAAGACATGCTACGCAGTATTTT. The rearrangement joins TRBV7-9 to TRBJ2-3; D gene ambiguous. In germline, CDR1 is SEHNR, CDR2 FQNEAQ (reference sequence). The V end was cut by 2 bases, the J end by 8 bases, with 8 bases between. This CDR3 is built from 12 residues. The full variable domain, rest sourced from reference TRBV7-9 and TRBJ2-3, is DTGVSQNPRHKITKRGQNVTFRCDPISEHNRLYWYRQTLGQGPEFLTYFQNEAQLEKSRLLSDRFSAERPKGSFSTLEIQRTEQGDSAMYLCASSLRHATQYFGPGTRLTVL.

The CDR3, as DNA: TGTGCCAGCAGCCAAGCGGGGACCTACAATGAGCAGTTCTTC. As protein: CASSQAGTYNEQFF. This chain uses TRBV4-2 with TRBJ2-1; D is possibly TRBD2 (5 bases). This CDR3 region has 14 residues. V shed 1 base and J shed 2 bases, with 6 bases lying between them. Germline-derived CDR1 and CDR2 are LGHNA and YNFKEQ.

The chain has TRBV30 and TRBJ1-4; 8 bases align to TRBD1. The CDR3 totals 17 residues. V gave up 1 base and J gave up 4 bases; unmatched junction bases: 11. The germline V gene has CDR1 GTSNPN and CDR2 SVGIG (reference sequence). CDR3 residues: CAWSAVLTGAFNEKLFF. In DNA, the CDR3 is TGTGCCTGGAGTGCTGTCCTGACAGGGGCGTTTAATGAAAAACTGTTTTTT.

This chain uses TRBV6-5 with TRBJ1-1; D may be TRBD1 (6 bases). Trimming stripped 0 bases from V and 2 bases from J, with 10 bases between. The CDR3 extends over 15 amino acids. CDR1 is MNHEY, CDR2 SVGAGI, per germline. The CDR3 is CASSYSQGPNTEAFF. The CDR3 DNA reads TGTGCCAGCAGTTACTCACAGGGCCCAAACACTGAAGCTTTCTTT.

The V call is TRBV7-2, the J call TRBJ2-5; D is ambiguous. V gave up 4 bases and J gave up 2 bases, with 8 bases separating them. This CDR3 is built from 13 residues. Germline CDR1 reads SGHTA; CDR2 reads FQGNSA. This chain's CDR3 is CASSSPGQETQYF. The CDR3 bases are TGTGCCAGCAGCTCGCCCGGGCAAGAGACCCAGTACTTC. Supplemented by reference TRBV7-2 and TRBJ2-5, the full variable domain reads GAGVSQSPSNKVTEKGKDVELRCDPISGHTALYWYRQSLGQGLEFLIYFQGNSAPDKSGLPSDRFSAERTGGSVSTLTIQRTQQEDSAVYLCASSSPGQETQYFGPGTRLLVL.

The J gene is TRBJ2-3, the V gene TRBV5-1; D is perhaps TRBD2 (6 bases). In germline, CDR1 is SGHRS, CDR2 YFSETQ. The germline V and J ends were trimmed by 0 bases and 0 bases, with 14 bases remaining between them. The CDR3 is made up of 17 amino acids. The CDR3, as DNA: TGCGCCAGCAGCTTGGCCGGTGATAGCGGAAGCACAGATACGCAGTATTTT. Translated: CASSLAGDSGSTDTQYF.

CDR3 region: CASSDNGLAGTDTQYF. For the CDR3, the DNA is TGCGCCAGCAGTGATAATGGACTAGCGGGCACAGATACGCAGTATTTT. The chain carries TRBV10-1 and TRBJ2-3; 10 nucleotides align to TRBD2. V shed 3 bases, J shed 1 base, and the junction held 4 bases outside the gene matches. The CDR3 is made up of 16 amino acids. CDR1 is WNHNN, CDR2 SYGVQD, per germline (reference sequence).

This clone was detected only once. The junction shows a germline mismatch at one end, possibly a read error. V and J are TRBV5-6 and TRBJ2-7; D unresolved. This CDR3 is 14 amino acids long. Germline V CDR1 and CDR2: SGHDT, YYEEEE. Here the CDR3 reads CASSFGRSTYGQYF. In DNA, the CDR3 is TGTGCCAGCAGCTTTGGTCGGAGCACCTACGGGCAGTACTTC.

This chain joins TRBV2 and TRBJ1-3; D uncertain. V lost 8 bases, J lost 1 base, and 15 bases lay in between. The CDR3 covers 15 residues. CDR1 and CDR2 (germline): SNHLY, FYNNEI. CDR3 sequence reads: CASSEVRRSGNTIYF. Written as DNA, the CDR3 is TGTGCCAGCTCAGAAGTTCGGCGGTCTGGAAACACCATATATTTT.

The chain joins TRBV7-2 to TRBJ1-2; TRBD1 aligns across 8 bases. Germline V gene data show CDR1 as SGHTA and CDR2 as FQGNSA. CDR3 length: 16 amino acids. V shed 5 bases, J shed 5 bases, and the junction held 13 bases outside the gene matches. CDR3 region: CASSLEWTGKFYGYTF. The CDR3 DNA reads as TGTGCCAGCAGCCTAGAGTGGACAGGGAAGTTTTATGGCTACACCTTC.

This chain connects TRBV5-6 to TRBJ1-2; D not resolved. This CDR3 has 14 residues. CDR1 is SGHDT and CDR2 is YYEEEE in the germline V gene. V shed 1 base and J shed 4 bases, with 11 bases lying between them. As DNA, the CDR3 is TGTGCCAGCAGCTTGTACAGCCCGCCCTATGGCTACACCTTC. Residues: CASSLYSPPYGYTF. Filled out from reference TRBV5-6 and TRBJ1-2, the complete variable domain reads DAGVTQSPTHLIKTRGQQVTLRCSPKSGHDTVSWYQQALGQGPQFIFQYYEEEERQRGNFPDRFSGHQFPNYSSELNVNALLLGDSALYLCASSLYSPPYGYTFGSGTRLTVV.

Remarks on this clone: The junction differs from germline at one of its ends, possibly a read error. V is TRBV4-1 and J is TRBJ2-7; a weak D match, TRBD1 (6 bases). The CDR3 consists of 15 residues. Germline CDR1 reads MGHRA; CDR2 reads YSYEKL. The CDR3 DNA follows: TGCGCCAGCAGCCGGGGACAATTCTTCTCCAACGAGCAGTACTTC. It encodes CASSRGQFFSNEQYF.

This sequence joins TRBV27 and TRBJ2-7; TRBD2 matches at 12 bases. The CDR3 loop spans 16 amino acids. Germline CDR1 is MNHEY and CDR2 is SMNVEV (reference sequence). Losses at the gene ends were 5 bases for V and 2 bases for J; bases not matched to a gene: 7. CDR3 sequence reads: CASSERTSGIAYEQYF. The CDR3 DNA follows: TGTGCCAGCAGTGAGAGGACTAGCGGGATCGCCTACGAGCAGTACTTC.

The rearrangement links TRBV19 to TRBJ2-1, with TRBD2 as a possible D gene (5 bases). The germline CDR1 and CDR2 sequences are LNHDA and SQIVND (reference sequence). The CDR3 length is 15 residues. Trimming left V 3 bases short and J 6 bases short, with 15 bases between. This CDR3 reads CASSISGISGNEQFF. CDR3 nucleotides: TGTGCCAGTAGTATCTCGGGGATATCAGGCAATGAGCAGTTCTTC.

This clone has just a few counts. This chain links TRBV20-1 with TRBJ1-1; D remains ambiguous. From germline, CDR1 is DFQATT and CDR2 SNEGSKA (reference sequence). Trimming took 3 bases from V and 1 from J, leaving 3 bases between them. The CDR3 is made up of 11 amino acids. This CDR3 reads CSARANTEAFF. The CDR3 region has the DNA TGCAGTGCTAGGGCGAACACTGAAGCTTTCTTT.

This chain joins TRBV18 and TRBJ2-7; 7 bases map to TRBD1. Trimming at V came to 1 base and at J to 6 bases, leaving 3 bases not matched to a gene. From germline, CDR1 is KGHSH and CDR2 LQKENI. This CDR3 region has 13 residues. The CDR3: CASSPQGQPEQYF. The CDR3 region has the DNA TGTGCCAGCTCACCACAGGGACAGCCCGAGCAGTACTTC. Looking up the rest from reference TRBV18 and TRBJ2-7 gives the full variable domain: NAGVMQNPRHLVRRRGQEARLRCSPMKGHSHVYWYRQLPEEGLKFMVYLQKENIIDESGMPKERFSAEFPKEGPSILRIQQVVRGDSAAYFCASSPQGQPEQYFGPGTRLTVT.

The V and J genes are TRBV23-1 and TRBJ1-5; TRBD1 is a possible D gene (6 bases). TRBV23-1 belongs to the ORF category, with a function that is uncertain. Between the trimmed V and J ends, which lost 3 bases and 9 bases, there was a span of 15 bases. The CDR3 runs 14 residues. CDR3: CASSQGHGWRPQHF. CDR3 nucleotides: TGCGCCAGCAGTCAGGGACATGGTTGGAGGCCCCAGCATTTT.

The chain employs TRBV30 and TRBJ2-3, with 12 positions matching TRBD1. Germline lookup yields CDR1 GTSNPN and CDR2 SVGIG (reference sequence). This CDR3 comprises 13 residues. The J segment lost 4 bases and the V segment lost 5 bases, leaving 1 base of the junction unmatched. Written as DNA, the CDR3 is TGTGCCTGGGGGACAGGGGGCGCAGATACGCAGTATTTT. This sequence encodes CAWGTGGADTQYF.

The genes are TRBV7-6 and TRBJ2-5, with D maybe TRBD2 (6 bases). The germline CDR1 and CDR2 sequences are SGHVS and FNYEAQ. The CDR3 sequence is 19 residues long. Trimming took off 1 base at V and 4 bases at J, with 25 bases between the two ends. For the CDR3, the DNA is TGTGCCAGCAGCTTAGGCCCTTTCCCGGGACTCACGTTGGGAGAGACCCAGTACTTC. Encoded protein: CASSLGPFPGLTLGETQYF.

This chain joins TRBV19 and TRBJ2-5; tentatively, D is TRBD1 (5 bases). V shed 5 bases and J shed 0 bases, with 7 bases lying between them. The CDR3 runs to 13 residues. The V gene's germline CDR1 is LNHDA and CDR2 SQIVND (reference sequence). The CDR3 region is CASSSGNQETQYF. CDR3 coding DNA: TGTGCCAGTAGTTCAGGGAACCAAGAGACCCAGTACTTC. Full variable domain (outside the CDR3, taken from reference TRBV19 and TRBJ2-5): DGGITQSPKYLFRKEGQNVTLSCEQNLNHDAMYWYRQDPGQGLRLIYYSQIVNDFQKGDIAEGYSVSREKKESFPLTVTSAQKNPTAFYLCASSSGNQETQYFGPGTRLLVL.

This chain joins TRBV5-1 and TRBJ1-1, with D perhaps TRBD1 (6 bases). This CDR3 has 13 amino acids. CDR1 is SGHRS, CDR2 YFSETQ, per germline. The germline V and J ends were trimmed by 5 bases and 1 base, with 9 bases remaining between them. Written as DNA, the CDR3 is TGCGCCAGCAGGCAAGGGGGGAACACTGAAGCTTTCTTT. This codes for CASRQGGNTEAFF.

The chain links TRBV2 to TRBJ2-1; D ambiguous. The CDR3 is made up of 13 amino acids. The germline V gene encodes CDR1 SNHLY and CDR2 FYNNEI. Between the trimmed V and J ends, which lost 6 bases and 8 bases, there was a span of 14 bases. The CDR3 loop is CASSGVLPHEQFF. The CDR3 DNA sequence: TGTGCCAGCAGCGGAGTTTTGCCCCATGAGCAGTTCTTC.

This rearrangement joins TRBV4-1 to TRBJ1-2; possibly TRBD1 for D (6 bases). The CDR3 extends over 19 amino acids. CDR1 is MGHRA and CDR2 is YSYEKL in the germline V gene. V was pared by 4 bases and J by 6 bases, with 30 bases between. Here the CDR3 DNA reads TGCGCCAGCAGCCGATCTCCCGGCATCGGGACCAGGGGTGAAAATGGCTACACCTTC. It specifies CASSRSPGIGTRGENGYTF.

J is TRBJ2-7 and V is TRBV28, with 9 positions matching TRBD2. The CDR3 has 14 residues. V trimming: 6 bases; J trimming: 6 bases; junction bases outside the gene matches: 9. Germline V gives CDR1 MDHEN, CDR2 SYDVKM. The CDR3 DNA follows: TGTGCCAGCAGGGGTAGCGGGAGTGGCCTCGAGCAGTACTTC. This codes for CASRGSGSGLEQYF.

The rearrangement joins TRBV4-1 to TRBJ2-3; the D gene is possibly TRBD2 (5 bases). CDR1 and CDR2 (germline): MGHRA, YSYEKL. The CDR3 is 17 residues long. V was cut by 1 base and J by 4 bases, with 18 bases left in between. The CDR3 loop reads CASSQVLIIGRADTQYF. CDR3 nucleotides: TGCGCCAGCAGCCAAGTGTTGATCATAGGGAGAGCAGATACGCAGTATTTT.

This sequence joins TRBV7-7 and TRBJ2-1, with TRBD1 matching over 10 bases. Germline V CDR1 and CDR2: SSHAT, FNYEAQ (reference sequence). Unmatched junction bases numbered 14, after V lost 3 bases and J lost 6 bases. The CDR3 totals 18 residues. CDR3 region: CASSFPSFRDRGCNEQFF. The CDR3 bases are TGTGCCAGCAGCTTCCCCTCCTTTCGGGACAGGGGTTGCAATGAGCAGTTCTTC.

The CDR3 here is CASSYPFTEAFF. The CDR3 nucleotides are TGTGCCAGCAGTTATCCCTTCACTGAAGCTTTCTTT. The chain carries TRBV28 and TRBJ1-1; D uncertain. Between the trimmed V and J ends, which lost 4 bases and 4 bases, there was a span of 7 bases. Per germline, CDR1 MDHEN and CDR2 SYDVKM. CDR3 size: 12 residues.

The chain has TRBV11-2 and TRBJ2-7; TRBD1 agrees at 10 bases. This CDR3 has 13 residues. J gave up 5 bases and V 6 bases, and 4 bases lay outside the gene matches. Germline V gene lookup returns CDR1 SGHAT and CDR2 FQNNGV. The CDR3 is CASRGTGAHEQYF. The CDR3 DNA follows: TGTGCCAGCAGAGGGACAGGGGCCCACGAGCAGTACTTC.